This TCR beta chain was identified in a study of T cell clonality in common variable immunodeficiency. Study-level points and caveats: Compared with controls, CVID subjects had fewer shared TCRbeta clones.

Germline loops: CDR1 SGHTA, CDR2 FQGNSA. The CDR3 runs to 14 residues. V was trimmed by 6 bases and J by 7 bases, leaving 18 bases between them. Control and CVID samples contributed equal amounts of genomic DNA. The assay was immunoSEQ multiplex PCR, and TCRdb's table has in-frame clones only and misses some. The sample has about 44,000 clones, none seen only once. This clone was picked up many times. Its antigen is undetermined. The read terminates 3 residues before the CDR3 end, so the remaining end is supplied by the germline J gene. The chain combines TRBV7-2 with TRBJ1-1; tentative D call: TRBD1 (6 bases). Sequencing input: peripheral blood mononuclear cells. The TCR was taken from a person aged 18-69 years in good health. The sequenced CDR3 bases are TGTGCCAGCAGGCAAACCACAGGGACGGTTGAA. It specifies CASRQTTGTVE. The CDR3 reads in full as CASRQTTGTVEAFF.